This T cell receptor beta chain was sequenced in a study of Ad26.COV2.S vaccination and SARS-CoV-2 variants. Study-level results: Measurements of TCR breadth and depth may have given underestimates of the total T cell responses.

V was clipped by 1 base and J by 4 bases; unmatched bases: 4. CDR1 SGHNT and CDR2 YYREEE come from the germline V gene (reference sequence). CDR3 size: 15 residues. Generated by immunoSEQ multiplex PCR, the TCRdb table keeps only in-frame clones and is missing some. The table lists approximately 400,000 clones, 90% to 95% of them singletons. About this clone itself: Its antigen is undetermined.

The sample consisted of peripheral blood, taken after recovery from COVID-19. The rearrangement uses TRBV5-4 and TRBJ2-1; TRBD2 matches 8 bases. The receptor was isolated from a human donor who had recovered from COVID-19. The CDR3 reads CASSLNSGVYNEQFF. The CDR3, as DNA: TGTGCCAGCAGCTTGAATAGCGGGGTGTACAATGAGCAGTTCTTC.